This T cell receptor beta chain originates from a study of beta chain features in type 1 diabetes. About the research overall: The study found patients and healthy donors alike in age, gender and cell yields. Study-wide results and limits: Sequencing from cDNA could over-represent high-TCR-expressing cells. Within each of all four CD4+ subsets, Type 1 diabetes patients had TCRB CDR3s that were moderately but significantly shorter.

The CDR3 consists of 15 residues. Trimming stripped 5 bases from V and 6 bases from J, with 17 bases between. The germline gives CDR1 LGHNA, CDR2 YSLEER. This clone was detected a few times. Its antigen remains unidentified. On average, the one heparinised blood draw given by each donor was approximately 100 mL. All of the isolated RNA was reverse transcribed, so expressed TCRB transcripts were sequenced. Repertoires were generated with immunoSEQ multiplex PCR, while TCRdb's copy carries only in-frame clones and drops some. The sample includes about 320,000 clones, 12% to 15% of them seen just once. This chain uses TRBV4-3 with TRBJ2-1; D may be TRBD2 (6 bases). Sequencing was carried out using central memory CD4+ T cells from blood. The TCR comes from a man younger than 40 in good health. CDR3 sequence (DNA): TGCGCCAGCAGCTCTCCCGGGAGAAAACCCAATGAGCAGTTCTTC. It is translated as CASSSPGRKPNEQFF.